This is a list of T cell receptor beta chains from one sample in a study of shared clonotypes between healthy human individuals. Clones were read by immunoSEQ multiplex PCR, and TCRdb kept only the in-frame ones, dropping some. The top ten clones hold 0.13% of a sample with more than 2 million clones, approximately 95% of them seen once. The sample consisted of naive CD4+ T cells sorted from blood. Source of these receptors: a man between 18 and 35 years old in good health. Each CDR3 is given with its conserved first and last residue. The D gene is left open where the match is weak. Some rows have no size entry. The others give once, few or many, or a class for an expanded clone.

cdr3_length	d_call	v_call	j_call	clone_size	cdr3_nt	cdr3_aa
17	TRBD2	TRBV10-3	TRBJ2-5	.	TGTGCCATCAGTGGTTCCACTAGCGGGGCCGGGCCAGAGACCCAGTACTTC	CAISGSTSGAGPETQYF
14	.	TRBV19	TRBJ2-2	.	TGTGCCAGTAGTATGGGACCTCGACGAGGGGAGCTGTTTTTT	CASSMGPRRGELFF
16	.	TRBV5-1	TRBJ2-1	once	TGCGCCAGCAGAACTCAGCGAGCAGGGTCTAACAATGAGCAGTTCTTC	CASRTQRAGSNNEQFF
13	TRBD1	TRBV30	TRBJ1-4	.	TGTGCCTATAGCCGACAGGGTGGTGAAAAACTGTTTTTT	CAYSRQGGEKLFF
14	TRBD2	TRBV19	TRBJ2-2	.	TGTGCCAGTAGTAGCGGGAGTACGACCGGGGAGCTGTTTTTT	CASSSGSTTGELFF
15	.	TRBV5-1	TRBJ2-5	.	TGCGCCAGCAGCTTGCAAGGGGGAGGCCAAGAGACCCAGTACTTC	CASSLQGGGQETQYF
16	.	TRBV7-2	TRBJ2-7	.	TGTGCCAGCAGCCCTGGAGGGACGCCGAGCTCCTACGAGCAGTACTTC	CASSPGGTPSSYEQYF
14	.	TRBV2	TRBJ1-3	.	TGTGCCAGCAGTGAAGGCCAGGGGATAGGCACCATATATTTT	CASSEGQGIGTIYF
14	.	TRBV7-2	TRBJ2-1	.	TGTGCCAGCAGCTTAAGAGGGGGCTACAATGAGCAGTTCTTC	CASSLRGGYNEQFF
14	.	TRBV30	TRBJ1-2	.	TGTGCCTGGAGTGCTCGACAGGAGGCCTATGGCTACACCTTC	CAWSARQEAYGYTF
14	TRBD2	TRBV11-2	TRBJ2-3	.	TGTGCCAGCAGCGCCCGACTAGCGGGGGGTACGCAGTATTTT	CASSARLAGGTQYF
15	TRBD1	TRBV6-1	TRBJ2-3	.	TGTGCCAGCAGGAACAGGGGTCTAATCACAGATACGCAGTATTTT	CASRNRGLITDTQYF
16	TRBD2	TRBV4-3	TRBJ2-7	.	TGCGCCAGCAGCCAAGAAGCGGGAGTGGGGTCCTACGAGCAGTACTTC	CASSQEAGVGSYEQYF
16	TRBD2	TRBV19	TRBJ2-1	once	TGTGCCAGTAGTATAGGAGGTAGCGGGGCTTTCAATGAGCAGTTCTTC	CASSIGGSGAFNEQFF
16	.	TRBV30	TRBJ1-6	.	TGTGCCTGGAGTGGCGAGAGATGGTCCTATAATTCACCCCTCCACTTT	CAWSGERWSYNSPLHF
16	TRBD2	TRBV19	TRBJ2-5	.	TGTGCCAGTAGTCCCAGGGGTAGCGGGGGACAAGAGACCCAGTACTTC	CASSPRGSGGQETQYF
15	TRBD1	TRBV6-1	TRBJ1-6	.	TGTGCCACCCAAACCCGGGACAGGGGGAATTCACCCCTCCACTTT	CATQTRDRGNSPLHF
15	.	TRBV7-2	TRBJ1-2	.	TGTGCCAGCAGCTCCGGTACTACGGGTCTCTATGGCTACACCTTC	CASSSGTTGLYGYTF